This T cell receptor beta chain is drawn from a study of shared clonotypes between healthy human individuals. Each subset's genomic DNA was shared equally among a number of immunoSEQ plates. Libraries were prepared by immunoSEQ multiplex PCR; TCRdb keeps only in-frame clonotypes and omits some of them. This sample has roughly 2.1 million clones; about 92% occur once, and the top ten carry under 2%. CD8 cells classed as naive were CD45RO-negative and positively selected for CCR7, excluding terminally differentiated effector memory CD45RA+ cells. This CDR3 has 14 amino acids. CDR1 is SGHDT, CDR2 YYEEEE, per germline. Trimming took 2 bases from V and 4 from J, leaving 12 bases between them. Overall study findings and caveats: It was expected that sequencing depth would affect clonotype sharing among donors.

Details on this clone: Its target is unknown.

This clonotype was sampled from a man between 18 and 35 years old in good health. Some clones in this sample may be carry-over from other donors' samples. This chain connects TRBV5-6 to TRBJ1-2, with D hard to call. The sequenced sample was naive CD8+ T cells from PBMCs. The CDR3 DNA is TGTGCCAGCAGCTTCTACAGTTCTCCCTATGGCTACACCTTC. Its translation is CASSFYSSPYGYTF.